This TCR beta chain originates from a study of blood T cell repertoires in COVID-19. Study information: The United States, Italy and Spain provided the acute and convalescent COVID-19 samples. T cells, B-cell-depleted T cells, or PBMCs provided the cDNA or gDNA that served as material.

The ends were cut back, 3 bases at V and 2 bases at J, with 13 bases in the middle. The CDR3 extends over 15 amino acids. Germline CDR1 is MDHEN and CDR2 is SYDVKM. In the authors' methods: Reference gene primers were amplified, and this amplification served to estimate nucleated cell counts. Sequencing used immunoSEQ multiplex PCR; TCRdb keeps in-frame clones, though not all of them. D and trimming were read from the DNA, whereas the V and J calls and clone size are those reported in that table. Of 210,000 or so clones listed, 78% were seen once; the top ten hold under 3.5%. This clonotype originated in a woman aged 80 or over with active or convalescent COVID-19. The chain employs TRBV28 and TRBJ1-2; unclear D gene. The sample consisted of peripheral blood. The CDR3 DNA is TGTGCCAGCAGTTTGGAGGGAATGGGCAACTATGGCTACACCTTC. It translates to CASSLEGMGNYGYTF.